The clone carrying this T cell receptor (beta chain) was seen many times. The cells used in sorted libraries, CD4+ or CD8+ T cells, numbered about 1 million. This sample is drawn from a study of neurological immune-mediated disorders. Via MiXCR, TCRdb re-called the 5' RACE reads, giving one row per CDR3 protein. The table has more than 15,000 distinct CDR3 sequences, about 3.6% seen once. The specimen sequenced was CD8+ T cells from blood. The clonotype was recovered from a woman aged 40 to 50 in good health.

Written as DNA, the CDR3 is TGTGCCAGCAGTTACGGGGTAATGAACACTGAAGCTTTCTTT. It encodes CASSYGVMNTEAFF. The chain is built from TRBV6-5 and TRBJ1-1; D remains ambiguous. Germline CDR1 reads MNHEY; CDR2 reads SVGAGI. The V gene lost 2 bases and the J gene lost 0 bases, with 7 bases spanning the gap. The CDR3 is 14 residues long.